The source of this T cell receptor beta chain is a study of blood T cell repertoires in COVID-19. About the study: Acute and convalescent COVID-19 samples came from the United States, Italy and Spain.

As handled by the study authors: Reference gene primer amplification gave nucleated cell count estimates. Measured with immunoSEQ multiplex PCR; TCRdb has only the in-frame clones, and not every one. The V and J calls and clone size were taken over from that table, and D and trimming were inferred from the DNA. Among around 120,000 clones listed, roughly 91% were seen once. With 0 bases removed from V and 2 bases from J, the gap between germline ends came to 9 bases. The CDR3 has 14 residues. Per the germline V gene, CDR1 is SGDLS and CDR2 is YYNGEE. Input material: peripheral blood. V usage is TRBV9 and J usage is TRBJ2-7; no clear D gene. The sequence derives from a human donor in a cohort sampled during active COVID-19. CDR3 sequence (DNA): TGTGCCAGCAGCGTAGGTGGTGGCACCTACGAGCAGTACTTC. Translated, it gives CASSVGGGTYEQYF.